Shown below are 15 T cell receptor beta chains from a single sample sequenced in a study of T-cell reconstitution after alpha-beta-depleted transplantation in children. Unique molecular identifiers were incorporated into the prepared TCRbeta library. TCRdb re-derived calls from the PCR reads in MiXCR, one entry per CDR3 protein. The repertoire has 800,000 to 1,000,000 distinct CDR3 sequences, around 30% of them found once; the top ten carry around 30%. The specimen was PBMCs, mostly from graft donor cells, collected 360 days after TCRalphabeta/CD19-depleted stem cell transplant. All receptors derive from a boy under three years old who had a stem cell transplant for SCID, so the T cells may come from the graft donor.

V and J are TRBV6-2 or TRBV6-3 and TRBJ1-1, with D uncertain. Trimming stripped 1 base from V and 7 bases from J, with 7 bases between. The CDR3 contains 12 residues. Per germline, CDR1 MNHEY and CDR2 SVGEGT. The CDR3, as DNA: TGTGCCAGCAGTTACTGGAGGGATGAAGCTTTCTTT. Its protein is CASSYWRDEAFF.

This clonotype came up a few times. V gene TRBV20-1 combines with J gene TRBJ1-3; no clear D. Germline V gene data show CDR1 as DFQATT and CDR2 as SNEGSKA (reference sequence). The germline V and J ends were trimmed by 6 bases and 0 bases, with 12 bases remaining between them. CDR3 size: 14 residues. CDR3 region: CSAPREHSGNTIYF. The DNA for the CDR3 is TGCAGTGCCCCCCGGGAGCACTCTGGAAACACCATATATTTT.

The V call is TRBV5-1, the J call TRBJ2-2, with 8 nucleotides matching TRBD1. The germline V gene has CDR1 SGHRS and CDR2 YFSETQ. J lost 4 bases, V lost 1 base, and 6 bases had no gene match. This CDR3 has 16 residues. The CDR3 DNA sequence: TGCGCCAGCAGCTTGCAGGGGGCGCAGGGCACCGGGGAGCTGTTTTTT. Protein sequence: CASSLQGAQGTGELFF.

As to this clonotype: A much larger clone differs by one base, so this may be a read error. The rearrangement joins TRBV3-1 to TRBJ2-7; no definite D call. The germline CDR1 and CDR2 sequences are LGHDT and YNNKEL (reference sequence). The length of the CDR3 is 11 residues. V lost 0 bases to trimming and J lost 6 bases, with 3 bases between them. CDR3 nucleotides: TGTGCCAGCAGCCAAGAGTCCGAGCAGTACTTC. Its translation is CASSQESEQYF.

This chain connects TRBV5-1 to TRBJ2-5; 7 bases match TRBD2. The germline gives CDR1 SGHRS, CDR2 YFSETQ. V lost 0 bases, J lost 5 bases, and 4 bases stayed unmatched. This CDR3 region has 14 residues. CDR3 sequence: CASSLGREVETQYF. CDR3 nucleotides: TGCGCCAGCAGCTTGGGACGGGAGGTGGAGACCCAGTACTTC.

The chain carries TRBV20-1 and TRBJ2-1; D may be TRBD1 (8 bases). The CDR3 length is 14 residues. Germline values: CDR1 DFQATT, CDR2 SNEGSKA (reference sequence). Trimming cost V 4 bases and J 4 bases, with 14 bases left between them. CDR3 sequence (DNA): TGCAGTGCTACAAACAGGGGGGGATACAATGAGCAGTTCTTC. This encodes CSATNRGGYNEQFF.

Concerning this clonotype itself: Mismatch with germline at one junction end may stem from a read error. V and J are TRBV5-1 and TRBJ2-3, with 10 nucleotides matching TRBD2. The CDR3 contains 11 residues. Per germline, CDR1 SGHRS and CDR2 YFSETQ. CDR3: CRLAGTDTQYF. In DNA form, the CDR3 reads TGTCGACTAGCGGGTACAGATACGCAGTATTTT. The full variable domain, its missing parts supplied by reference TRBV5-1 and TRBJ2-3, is KAGVTQTPRYLIKTRGQQVTLSCSPISGHRSVSWYQQTPGQGLQFLFEYFSETQRNKGNFPGRFSGRQFSNSRSEMNVSTLELGDSALYLCRLAGTDTQYFGPGTRLTVL.

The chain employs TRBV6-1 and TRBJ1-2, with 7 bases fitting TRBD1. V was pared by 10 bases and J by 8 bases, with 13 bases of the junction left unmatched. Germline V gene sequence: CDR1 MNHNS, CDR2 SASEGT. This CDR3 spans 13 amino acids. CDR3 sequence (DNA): TGTGCCACCAACCAATTCAGGGGGGGCGGCTACACCTTC. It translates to CATNQFRGGGYTF.

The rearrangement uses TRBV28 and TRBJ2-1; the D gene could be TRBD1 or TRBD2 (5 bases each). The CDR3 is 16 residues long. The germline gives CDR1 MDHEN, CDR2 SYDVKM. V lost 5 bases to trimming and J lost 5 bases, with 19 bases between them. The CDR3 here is CASSTSGTLGNNEQFF. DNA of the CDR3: TGTGCCAGCAGTACATCCGGGACCCTGGGGAACAATGAGCAGTTCTTC. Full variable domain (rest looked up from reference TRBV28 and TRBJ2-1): DVKVTQSSRYLVKRTGEKVFLECVQDMDHENMFWYRQDPGLGLRLIYFSYDVKMKEKGDIPEGYSVSREKKERFSLILESASTNQTSMYLCASSTSGTLGNNEQFFGPGTRLTVL.

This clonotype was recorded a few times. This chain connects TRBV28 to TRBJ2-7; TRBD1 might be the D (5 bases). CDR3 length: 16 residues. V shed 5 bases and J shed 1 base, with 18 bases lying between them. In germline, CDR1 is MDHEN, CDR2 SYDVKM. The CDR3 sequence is CASSAQGIEVSYEQYF. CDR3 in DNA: TGTGCCAGCAGTGCTCAGGGAATCGAGGTGTCCTACGAGCAGTACTTC.

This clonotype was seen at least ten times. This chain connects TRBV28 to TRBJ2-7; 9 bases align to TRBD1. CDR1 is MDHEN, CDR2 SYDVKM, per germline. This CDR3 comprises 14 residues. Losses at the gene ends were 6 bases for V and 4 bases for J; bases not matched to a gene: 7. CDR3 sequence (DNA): TGTGCCAGCAGCTTACCGGGACAGGGTTACGAGCAGTACTTC. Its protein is CASSLPGQGYEQYF.

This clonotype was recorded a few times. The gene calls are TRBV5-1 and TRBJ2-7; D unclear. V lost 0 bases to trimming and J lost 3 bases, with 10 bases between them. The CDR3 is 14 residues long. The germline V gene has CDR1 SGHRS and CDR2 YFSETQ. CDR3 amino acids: CASSLAGGIYEQYF. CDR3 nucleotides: TGCGCCAGCAGCTTGGCGGGCGGCATCTACGAGCAGTACTTC.

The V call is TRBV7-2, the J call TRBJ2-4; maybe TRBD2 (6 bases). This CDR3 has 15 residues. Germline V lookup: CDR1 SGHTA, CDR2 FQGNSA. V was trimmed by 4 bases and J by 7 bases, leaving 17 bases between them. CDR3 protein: CASSWGGARKNIQYF. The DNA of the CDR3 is TGTGCCAGCAGCTGGGGCGGGGCCCGGAAGAACATTCAGTACTTC. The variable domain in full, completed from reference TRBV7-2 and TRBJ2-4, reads GAGVSQSPSNKVTEKGKDVELRCDPISGHTALYWYRQSLGQGLEFLIYFQGNSAPDKSGLPSDRFSAERTGGSVSTLTIQRTQQEDSAVYLCASSWGGARKNIQYFGAGTRLSVL.

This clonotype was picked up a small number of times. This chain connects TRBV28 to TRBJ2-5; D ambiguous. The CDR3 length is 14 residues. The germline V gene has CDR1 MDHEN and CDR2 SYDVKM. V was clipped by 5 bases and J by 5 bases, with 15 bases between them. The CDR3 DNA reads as TGTGCCAGCAGTCCAGACGCGCGTTGGGAGACCCAGTACTTC. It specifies CASSPDARWETQYF.

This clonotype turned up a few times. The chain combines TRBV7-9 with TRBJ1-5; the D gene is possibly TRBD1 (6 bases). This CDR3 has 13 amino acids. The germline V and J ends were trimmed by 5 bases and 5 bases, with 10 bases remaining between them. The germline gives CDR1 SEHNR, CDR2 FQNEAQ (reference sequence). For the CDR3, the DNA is TGTGCCAGCAGCCCCGACAGGTATCAGCCCCAGCATTTT. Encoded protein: CASSPDRYQPQHF.